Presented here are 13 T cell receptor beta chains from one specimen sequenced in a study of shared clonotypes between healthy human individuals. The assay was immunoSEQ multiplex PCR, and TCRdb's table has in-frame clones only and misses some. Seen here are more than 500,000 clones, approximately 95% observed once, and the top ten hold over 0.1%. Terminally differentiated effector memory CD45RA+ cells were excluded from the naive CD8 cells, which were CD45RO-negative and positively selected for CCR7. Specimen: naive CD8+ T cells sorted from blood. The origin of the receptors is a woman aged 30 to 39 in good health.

CDR3 region: CASSLGTQGAKNIQYF. Written as DNA, the CDR3 is TGTGCCAGCAGCTTGGGAACACAGGGGGCCAAAAACATTCAGTACTTC. The chain uses TRBV5-6 and TRBJ2-4; 7 bases are a match to TRBD1. CDR3 size: 16 residues. The ends lost 0 bases at V and 1 base at J; junction bases unmatched: 4. Germline loops: CDR1 SGHDT, CDR2 YYEEEE. The full variable domain, with the rest looked up from reference TRBV5-6 and TRBJ2-4, is DAGVTQSPTHLIKTRGQQVTLRCSPKSGHDTVSWYQQALGQGPQFIFQYYEEEERQRGNFPDRFSGHQFPNYSSELNVNALLLGDSALYLCASSLGTQGAKNIQYFGAGTRLSVL.

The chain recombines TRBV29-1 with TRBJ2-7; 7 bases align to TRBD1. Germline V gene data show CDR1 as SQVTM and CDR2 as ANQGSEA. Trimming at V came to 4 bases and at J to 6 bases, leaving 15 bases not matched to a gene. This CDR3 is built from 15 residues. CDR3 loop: CSVVPLAGGALEQYF. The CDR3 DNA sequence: TGCAGCGTTGTCCCCCTGGCAGGGGGAGCTCTCGAGCAGTACTTC.

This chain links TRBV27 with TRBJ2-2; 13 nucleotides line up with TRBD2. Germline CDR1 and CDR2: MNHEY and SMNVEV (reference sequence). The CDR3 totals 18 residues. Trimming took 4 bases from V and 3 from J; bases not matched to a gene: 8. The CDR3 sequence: CASSSRTSGSIDTGELFF. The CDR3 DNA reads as TGTGCCAGCAGTTCCCGGACTAGCGGGAGTATAGACACCGGGGAGCTGTTTTTT.

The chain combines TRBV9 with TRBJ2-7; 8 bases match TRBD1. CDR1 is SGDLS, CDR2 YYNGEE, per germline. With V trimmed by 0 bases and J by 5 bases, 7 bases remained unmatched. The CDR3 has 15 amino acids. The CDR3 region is CASSVGVTGVHEQYF. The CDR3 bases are TGTGCCAGCAGCGTAGGAGTGACAGGGGTACACGAGCAGTACTTC.

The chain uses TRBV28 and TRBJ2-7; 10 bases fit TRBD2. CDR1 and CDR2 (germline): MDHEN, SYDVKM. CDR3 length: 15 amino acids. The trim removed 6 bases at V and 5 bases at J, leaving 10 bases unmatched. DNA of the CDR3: TGTGCCAGCAGCAAGCCGCTAGCGGGAGCCCACGAGCAGTACTTC. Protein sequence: CASSKPLAGAHEQYF.

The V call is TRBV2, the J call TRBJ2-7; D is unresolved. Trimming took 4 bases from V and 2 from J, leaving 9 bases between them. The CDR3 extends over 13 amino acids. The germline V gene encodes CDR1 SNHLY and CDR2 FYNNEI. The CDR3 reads CASSGGRPYEQYF. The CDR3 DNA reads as TGTGCCAGCAGTGGGGGTCGGCCCTACGAGCAGTACTTC.

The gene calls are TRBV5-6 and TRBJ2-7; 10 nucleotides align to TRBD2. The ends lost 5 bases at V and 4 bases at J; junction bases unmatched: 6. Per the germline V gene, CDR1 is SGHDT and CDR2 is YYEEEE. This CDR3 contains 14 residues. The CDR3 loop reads CASRPSGSRYEQYF. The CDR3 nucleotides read TGTGCCAGCAGACCTAGCGGGAGTAGGTACGAGCAGTACTTC.

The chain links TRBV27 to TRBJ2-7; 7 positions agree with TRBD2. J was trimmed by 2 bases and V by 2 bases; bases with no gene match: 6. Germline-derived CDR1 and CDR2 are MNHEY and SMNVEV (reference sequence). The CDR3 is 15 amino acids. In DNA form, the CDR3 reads TGTGCCAGCAGTTTAGCCGGCGGGACTACCTACGAGCAGTACTTC. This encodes CASSLAGGTTYEQYF.

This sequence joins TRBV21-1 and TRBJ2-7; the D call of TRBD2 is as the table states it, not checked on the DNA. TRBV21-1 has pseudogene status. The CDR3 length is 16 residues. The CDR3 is CASSNPGLAGAYEQYF. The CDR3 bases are TGTGCCAGCAGCAATCCCGGACTAGCGGGGGCCTACGAGCAGTACTTC.

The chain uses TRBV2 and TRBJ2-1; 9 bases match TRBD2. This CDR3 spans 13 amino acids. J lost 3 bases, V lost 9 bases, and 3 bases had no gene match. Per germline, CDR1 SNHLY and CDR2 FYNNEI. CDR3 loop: CARKREDYNEQFF. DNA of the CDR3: TGTGCCAGGAAGCGGGAGGACTACAATGAGCAGTTCTTC.

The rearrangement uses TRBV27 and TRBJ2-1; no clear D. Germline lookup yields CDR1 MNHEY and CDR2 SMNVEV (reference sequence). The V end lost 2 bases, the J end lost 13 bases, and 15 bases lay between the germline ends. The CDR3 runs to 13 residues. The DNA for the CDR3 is TGTGCCAGCAGTTTAGGTAACCCTAACCTTCAGTTCTTC. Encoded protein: CASSLGNPNLQFF.

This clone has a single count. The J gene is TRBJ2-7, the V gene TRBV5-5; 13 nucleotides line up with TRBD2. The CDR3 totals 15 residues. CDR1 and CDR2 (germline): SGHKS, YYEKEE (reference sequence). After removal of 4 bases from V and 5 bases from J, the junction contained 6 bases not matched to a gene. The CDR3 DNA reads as TGTGCCAGCAGCCACGGACTAGCGGGAGTAGACGAGCAGTACTTC. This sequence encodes CASSHGLAGVDEQYF.

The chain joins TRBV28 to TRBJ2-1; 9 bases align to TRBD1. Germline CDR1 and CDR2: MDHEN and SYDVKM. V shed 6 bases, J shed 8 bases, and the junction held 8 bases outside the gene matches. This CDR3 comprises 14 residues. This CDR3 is CASRPGTGLYEQFF. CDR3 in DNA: TGTGCCAGCAGACCCGGGACAGGGTTGTATGAGCAGTTCTTC.